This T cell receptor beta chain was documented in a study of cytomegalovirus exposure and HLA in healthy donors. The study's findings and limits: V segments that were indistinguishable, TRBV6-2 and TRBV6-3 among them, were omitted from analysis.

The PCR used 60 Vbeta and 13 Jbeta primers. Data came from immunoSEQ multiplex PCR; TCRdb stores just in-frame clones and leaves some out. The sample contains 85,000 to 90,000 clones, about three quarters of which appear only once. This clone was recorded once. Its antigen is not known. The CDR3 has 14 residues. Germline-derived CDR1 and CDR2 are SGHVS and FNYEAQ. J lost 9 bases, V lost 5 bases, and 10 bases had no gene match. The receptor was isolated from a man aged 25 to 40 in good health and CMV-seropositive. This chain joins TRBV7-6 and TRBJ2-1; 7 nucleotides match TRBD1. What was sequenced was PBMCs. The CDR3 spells CASSPQDRLSEQFF. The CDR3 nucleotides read TGTGCCAGCAGCCCCCAGGACAGGTTGTCTGAGCAGTTCTTC.